The clone carrying this T cell receptor (beta chain) appeared a few times. The data stem from a study of CD8 T cells in ankylosing spondylitis. TCRdb analysed the 5' RACE reads with MiXCR anew, one entry per CDR3 protein. The sample records about 400,000 distinct CDR3 sequences, approximately 20% being singletons. The CDR3 has 12 residues. V lost 3 bases and J 7 bases, leaving 7 bases between the germline ends. The TCR sequence derives from a male donor with ankylosing spondylitis or in good health (not recorded which). The sample comprised blood, either unsorted or a sorted T cell fraction (not recorded which). The V call is TRBV12-3 or TRBV12-4, the J call TRBJ2-1, with D uncertain. This chain's CDR3 is CASSFAGNEQFF. The CDR3 nucleotides read TGTGCCAGCAGTTTTGCTGGGAATGAGCAGTTCTTC.